The sequence of this T cell receptor (beta chain) was determined in a study of monozygotic twins with inflammatory bowel disease. With respect to this clonotype: The antigen remains unidentified.

Study results and limitations: Among IBD patients, TCRbeta diversity (inverse Simpson) was lower than in healthy co-twins.

TCRdb processed the 5' RACE reads again and assigns one entry to each CDR3 protein, with no DNA. The record lists 300,000 to 350,000 distinct CDR3 sequences, of which the ten most abundant hold around 2%. The clonotype originates from a human donor with ulcerative colitis or Crohn's disease, or a healthy co-twin of an affected twin (not recorded which). The sequenced sample was blood.

Here the CDR3 reads CASKGGFWRDTEAFF. The rearrangement joins TRBV27 to TRBJ1-1. The CDR3 is 15 amino acids. Germline assignment: CDR1 MNHEY and CDR2 SMNVEV (reference sequence).